The 28 T cell receptor beta chains given below trace back to one sample, sequenced in a study of tumor-infiltrating T cells and Merkel cell polyomavirus. At the level of the study: The study examined CD8+ T cells specific for the Merkel cell polyomavirus KLL epitope.

Only in-frame clones appear in the TCRdb table, and some are missing; sequencing was by immunoSEQ multiplex PCR. The table records 20,000 to 30,000 clones, about 85% of them present only once. Robust Merkel cell polyomavirus Large T antigen positivity by immunohistochemistry was seen in all patients' tumors. Sequenced sample: lymph node tissue. The origin of the receptors is a man aged 50 to 59 with Merkel cell carcinoma.

This clone has a single count. This chain connects TRBV4-3 to TRBJ2-7; a possible D gene is TRBD2 (5 bases). CDR3 length: 15 residues. Germline V gene sequence: CDR1 LGHNA, CDR2 YSLEER. V shed 2 bases and J shed 6 bases, with 17 bases lying between them. The DNA for the CDR3 is TGCGCCAGCAGCCAACAGACCAAGGCGGACTCCGAGCAGTACTTC. Residues: CASSQQTKADSEQYF.

This chain uses TRBV7-9 with TRBJ1-5; tentative D call: TRBD1 (5 bases). CDR1 and CDR2 from the germline V gene are SEHNR and FQNEAQ (reference sequence). Trimming removed 6 bases at V and 5 bases at J, with 11 bases between. The CDR3 covers 13 residues. The CDR3 sequence is CASSFGGDQPQHF. DNA of the CDR3: TGTGCCAGCAGTTTTGGGGGGGATCAGCCCCAGCATTTT.

This sequence joins TRBV28 and TRBJ2-1; the match to TRBD1 covers 9 bases. CDR1 and CDR2 (germline): MDHEN, SYDVKM. The J segment lost 1 base and the V segment lost 5 bases, leaving 9 bases of the junction unmatched. The CDR3 is 17 residues long. The CDR3: CASSPGTGLPSYNEQFF. CDR3 coding DNA: TGTGCCAGCAGTCCCGGGACAGGGTTACCTTCCTACAATGAGCAGTTCTTC. The full variable domain, completed using reference TRBV28 and TRBJ2-1, is DVKVTQSSRYLVKRTGEKVFLECVQDMDHENMFWYRQDPGLGLRLIYFSYDVKMKEKGDIPEGYSVSREKKERFSLILESASTNQTSMYLCASSPGTGLPSYNEQFFGPGTRLTVL.

The gene calls are TRBV5-4 and TRBJ2-3; 8 bases map to TRBD2. Germline V gives CDR1 SGHNT, CDR2 YYREEE (reference sequence). The length of the CDR3 is 16 residues. V was pared by 4 bases and J by 2 bases, with 9 bases of the junction left unmatched. The DNA for the CDR3 is TGTGCCAGCAGCCCGGCCGGGACTAGAAACACAGATACGCAGTATTTT. Amino acids: CASSPAGTRNTDTQYF. The full variable domain, its missing parts supplied by reference TRBV5-4 and TRBJ2-3, is ETGVTQSPTHLIKTRGQQVTLRCSSQSGHNTVSWYQQALGQGPQFIFQYYREEENGRGNFPPRFSGLQFPNYSSELNVNALELDDSALYLCASSPAGTRNTDTQYFGPGTRLTVL.

The V call is TRBV5-1, the J call TRBJ2-3; tentative D call: TRBD2 (5 bases). The CDR3 has 14 residues. The V gene's germline CDR1 is SGHRS and CDR2 YFSETQ. The V and J ends lost 2 bases and 4 bases respectively, with 11 bases between them. CDR3 coding DNA: TGCGCCAGCAGCTTACTAGTTAGTTCAGATACGCAGTATTTT. As protein: CASSLLVSSDTQYF.

The chain combines TRBV9 with TRBJ2-3, with 7 bases that match TRBD2. J gave up 3 bases and V 3 bases, and 13 bases lay outside the gene matches. The CDR3 is made up of 17 amino acids. Looked up from germline, CDR1 is SGDLS and CDR2 is YYNGEE. The CDR3 nucleotides are TGTGCCAGCAGCGCCGAAGATGGATGGCGGGGGACAGATACGCAGTATTTT. Translated: CASSAEDGWRGTDTQYF.

The rearrangement links TRBV19 to TRBJ2-3; TRBD2 matches at 13 bases. The ends lost 3 bases at V and 4 bases at J; junction bases unmatched: 4. CDR1 and CDR2 from the germline V gene are LNHDA and SQIVND (reference sequence). The CDR3 has 16 residues. The CDR3 sequence: CASSILLAGGADTQYF. In nucleotides, the CDR3 is TGTGCCAGTAGTATCCTACTAGCGGGAGGGGCAGATACGCAGTATTTT.

The chain joins TRBV6-1 to TRBJ2-1, with a possible D match to TRBD2 (6 bases). This CDR3 spans 12 amino acids. V lost 1 base, J lost 13 bases, and 11 bases lay in between. Germline CDR1 is MNHNS and CDR2 is SASEGT. The CDR3 nucleotides read TGTGCCAGCAGTGAAGAACGGCGGGGACAGTTCTTC. Protein product: CASSEERRGQFF.

The sample holds one count of this clone. In DNA form, the CDR3 reads TGTGCCAGCTCACCGGACAGGGCTCGTTTTTCAGCTGCAACTAATGAAAAACTGTTTTTT. Translated: CASSPDRARFSAATNEKLFF. J is TRBJ1-4 and V is TRBV18, with 8 positions matching TRBD1. This CDR3 is built from 20 residues. The trim removed 3 bases at V and 0 bases at J, leaving 15 bases unmatched. Germline V gene sequence: CDR1 KGHSH, CDR2 LQKENI.

This rearrangement joins TRBV5-4 to TRBJ1-1; the D is unclear. CDR1 and CDR2 (germline): SGHNT, YYREEE (reference sequence). CDR3 size: 14 residues. Trimming removed 4 bases at V and 3 bases at J, with 13 bases between. CDR3 coding DNA: TGTGCCAGCAGCCCGGAGTCTTGGGACACTGAAGCTTTCTTT. Encoded protein: CASSPESWDTEAFF.

The chain has TRBV18 and TRBJ2-5, with D hard to call. Germline V gene data show CDR1 as KGHSH and CDR2 as LQKENI. CDR3 size: 13 residues. The V and J ends lost 0 bases and 4 bases respectively, with 6 bases between them. CDR3 sequence: CASSPPSSETQYF. The CDR3, as DNA: TGTGCCAGCTCACCACCGTCGTCAGAGACCCAGTACTTC. The whole variable domain, remainder taken from reference TRBV18 and TRBJ2-5, is NAGVMQNPRHLVRRRGQEARLRCSPMKGHSHVYWYRQLPEEGLKFMVYLQKENIIDESGMPKERFSAEFPKEGPSILRIQQVVRGDSAAYFCASSPPSSETQYFGPGTRLLVL.

The rearrangement joins TRBV7-9 to TRBJ1-1; 10 positions agree with TRBD1. Germline-derived CDR1 and CDR2 are SEHNR and FQNEAQ (reference sequence). This CDR3 has 16 residues. V gave up 2 bases and J gave up 1 base; unmatched junction bases: 4. The CDR3 sequence is CASSLRGQGTNTEAFF. The CDR3 DNA reads as TGTGCCAGCAGCTTAAGGGGACAGGGGACGAACACTGAAGCTTTCTTT.

The chain employs TRBV9 and TRBJ2-2, with 13 bases that match TRBD2. The CDR3 covers 17 residues. The germline V gene encodes CDR1 SGDLS and CDR2 YYNGEE. V lost 0 bases and J lost 5; bases outside the gene matches: 4. The CDR3 bases are TGTGCCAGCAGCGTAGGGGGACTAGCGGGGAGAACCGGGGAGCTGTTTTTT. Protein: CASSVGGLAGRTGELFF.

Comments on this clone: The junction departs from the called germline gene at one end, perhaps through a read error. The V call is TRBV5-4, the J call TRBJ2-1; no firm D call. Per germline, CDR1 SGHNT and CDR2 YYREEE (reference sequence). The CDR3 has 14 amino acids. The CDR3 sequence: CVSTTIQANNEQFF. The CDR3 nucleotides read TGTGTCAGCACCACCATTCAGGCTAACAATGAGCAGTTCTTC.

This sequence joins TRBV7-9 and TRBJ2-7; D is possibly TRBD1 (6 bases). Between the trimmed V and J ends, which lost 4 bases and 6 bases, there was a span of 10 bases. The germline V gene encodes CDR1 SEHNR and CDR2 FQNEAQ (reference sequence). The CDR3 covers 12 residues. The CDR3 here is CASSSQGSEQYF. In DNA, the CDR3 is TGTGCCAGCAGCTCACAGGGATCCGAGCAGTACTTC.

This chain joins TRBV9 and TRBJ2-1; TRBD2 matches at 8 bases. This CDR3 is built from 14 residues. The germline gives CDR1 SGDLS, CDR2 YYNGEE. Losses at the gene ends were 7 bases for V and 6 bases for J; bases not matched to a gene: 9. The CDR3 here is CASDGGLAGNEQFF. Here the CDR3 DNA reads TGTGCCAGCGACGGCGGACTAGCAGGCAATGAGCAGTTCTTC. The whole variable domain, filled in from reference TRBV9 and TRBJ2-1, reads DSGVTQTPKHLITATGQRVTLRCSPRSGDLSVYWYQQSLDQGLQFLIQYYNGEERAKGNILERFSAQQFPDLHSELNLSSLELGDSALYFCASDGGLAGNEQFFGPGTRLTVL.

The V gene is TRBV19, the J gene TRBJ2-5, with TRBD1 matching over 10 bases. CDR1 and CDR2 from the germline V gene are LNHDA and SQIVND (reference sequence). Germline trimming cut 6 bases from V and 3 bases from J; bases unmatched to any gene: 7. The CDR3 runs 15 residues. CDR3 sequence (DNA): TGTGCCAGTAGCACCCCGACAGGGGGCGAAGAGACCCAGTACTTC. Protein sequence: CASSTPTGGEETQYF.

In its sample, this clone was seen a few times. The chain joins TRBV10-3 to TRBJ2-1; 7 bases map to TRBD1. Germline V gene sequence: CDR1 ENHRY, CDR2 SYGVKD. This CDR3 has 14 amino acids. V shed 7 bases, J shed 8 bases, and the junction held 11 bases outside the gene matches. The CDR3 is CAITGTAQPYEQFF. The CDR3 bases are TGTGCCATCACGGGGACAGCACAACCCTATGAGCAGTTCTTC.

J is TRBJ2-7 and V is TRBV29-1; 12 nucleotides line up with TRBD1. CDR3 length: 14 amino acids. CDR1 and CDR2 (germline): SQVTM, ANQGSEA. V shed 3 bases, J shed 7 bases, and the junction held 7 bases outside the gene matches. The CDR3 DNA follows: TGCAGCGTTGAGCCGGGACAGGGGGCGGGGGAGCAGTACTTC. Its protein is CSVEPGQGAGEQYF.

This chain uses TRBV10-2 with TRBJ1-5; 7 bases are shared with TRBD1. V lost 1 base to trimming and J lost 2 bases; unmatched junction nucleotides: 5. This CDR3 contains 16 residues. Germline CDR1 WSHSY, CDR2 SAAADI. CDR3 DNA sequence: TGCGCCAGCAGTGAGTGGGAAGGACAGGGCAATCAGCCCCAGCATTTT. Translating gives CASSEWEGQGNQPQHF.

This sequence joins TRBV6-6 and TRBJ1-3; possible D gene TRBD1, 5 bases. The germline V gene has CDR1 MNHNY and CDR2 SVGAGI (reference sequence). The V end lost 7 bases, the J end lost 0 bases, and 13 bases lay between the germline ends. The length of the CDR3 is 15 residues. The CDR3 DNA sequence: TGTGCCAGCAAACCTCGACAGAACTCTGGAAACACCATATATTTT. Protein: CASKPRQNSGNTIYF.

This chain links TRBV5-1 with TRBJ2-3; 7 nucleotides match TRBD1. After removal of 4 bases from V and 3 bases from J, the junction contained 2 bases not matched to a gene. Germline V gene data show CDR1 as SGHRS and CDR2 as YFSETQ. CDR3 length: 13 amino acids. CDR3 in DNA: TGCGCCAGCAGCCGACAGGGAACAGATACGCAGTATTTT. Its protein is CASSRQGTDTQYF.

The chain recombines TRBV27 with TRBJ2-3; D unclear. V was shortened by 4 bases and J by 6 bases, with 8 bases between the two germline ends. Per germline, CDR1 MNHEY and CDR2 SMNVEV (reference sequence). The CDR3 is 12 residues long. In nucleotides, the CDR3 is TGTGCCAGCAGTTCCACTACGGATACGCAGTATTTT. It encodes CASSSTTDTQYF.

The chain links TRBV18 to TRBJ1-1, with 8 positions matching TRBD1. V shed 4 bases, J shed 3 bases, and the junction held 4 bases outside the gene matches. The CDR3 runs 14 residues. CDR1 and CDR2 (germline): KGHSH, LQKENI. CDR3 protein: CASSLNRGDTEAFF. Written as DNA, the CDR3 is TGTGCCAGCTCACTCAACAGGGGGGACACTGAAGCTTTCTTT.

This sequence joins TRBV9 and TRBJ2-1; possible D gene TRBD2, 5 bases. V dropped 1 base and J dropped 0 bases, with 8 bases sitting between them. Germline V gives CDR1 SGDLS, CDR2 YYNGEE. The CDR3 has 15 amino acids. The CDR3 loop reads CASSVSGYSYNEQFF. DNA of the CDR3: TGTGCCAGCAGCGTATCGGGATACTCCTACAATGAGCAGTTCTTC.

V and J are TRBV5-1 and TRBJ2-7; TRBD1 matches at 8 bases. V lost 4 bases to trimming and J lost 0 bases; unmatched junction nucleotides: 9. There are 16 residues in the CDR3. Germline V gene data show CDR1 as SGHRS and CDR2 as YFSETQ. As DNA, the CDR3 is TGCGCCAGCAGCGGAATACAGGGGGAAAACTCCTACGAGCAGTACTTC. This sequence encodes CASSGIQGENSYEQYF.

The V gene is TRBV27, the J gene TRBJ2-1; D is perhaps TRBD2 (6 bases). The CDR3 has 13 amino acids. The germline CDR1 and CDR2 sequences are MNHEY and SMNVEV (reference sequence). Trimming stripped 3 bases from V and 6 bases from J, with 9 bases between. The DNA for the CDR3 is TGTGCCAGCAGTTTTTACGGGGGCAATGAGCAGTTCTTC. Translating gives CASSFYGGNEQFF.

V is TRBV13 and J is TRBJ1-5; D is perhaps TRBD1 (5 bases). Deletions cut 0 bases from V and 7 bases from J, with 13 bases between. The CDR3 loop spans 15 amino acids. Germline V gene lookup returns CDR1 PRHDT and CDR2 FYEKMQ (reference sequence). For the CDR3, the DNA is TGTGCCAGCAGCTTAGGTTGGCAGGGTCAACAGCCCCAGCATTTT. This codes for CASSLGWQGQQPQHF.